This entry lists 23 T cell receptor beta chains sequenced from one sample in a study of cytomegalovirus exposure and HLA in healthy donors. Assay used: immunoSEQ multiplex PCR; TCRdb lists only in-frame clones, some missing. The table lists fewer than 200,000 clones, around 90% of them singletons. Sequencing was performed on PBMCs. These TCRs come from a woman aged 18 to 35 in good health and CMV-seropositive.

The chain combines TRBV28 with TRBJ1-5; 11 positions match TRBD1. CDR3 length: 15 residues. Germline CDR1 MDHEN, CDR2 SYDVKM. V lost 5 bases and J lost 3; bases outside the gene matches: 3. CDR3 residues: CASSLGQGVNQPQHF. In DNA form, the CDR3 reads TGTGCCAGCAGTCTGGGACAGGGGGTCAATCAGCCCCAGCATTTT.

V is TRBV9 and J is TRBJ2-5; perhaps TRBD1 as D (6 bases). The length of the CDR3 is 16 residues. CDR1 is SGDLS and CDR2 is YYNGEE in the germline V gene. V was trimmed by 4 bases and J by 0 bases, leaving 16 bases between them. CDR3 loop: CASSPWDTRYQETQYF. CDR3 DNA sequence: TGTGCCAGCAGCCCCTGGGACACCCGGTACCAAGAGACCCAGTACTTC.

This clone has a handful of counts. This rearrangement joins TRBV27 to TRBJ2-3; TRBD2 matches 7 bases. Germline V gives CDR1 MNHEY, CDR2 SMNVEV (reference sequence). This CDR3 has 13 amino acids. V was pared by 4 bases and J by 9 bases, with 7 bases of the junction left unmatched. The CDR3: CASSSSGLVTQYF. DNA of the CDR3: TGTGCCAGCAGTTCAAGCGGACTAGTAACGCAGTATTTT.

As DNA, the CDR3 is TGTGCCAGCTCACCCCAAATGGACAGTCTAGGCGGCTACACCTTC. This encodes CASSPQMDSLGGYTF. This chain uses TRBV18 with TRBJ1-2, with TRBD1 as a possible D gene (6 bases). Germline CDR1 reads KGHSH; CDR2 reads LQKENI. The V gene lost 3 bases and the J gene lost 8 bases, with 19 bases spanning the gap. The CDR3 loop spans 15 amino acids.

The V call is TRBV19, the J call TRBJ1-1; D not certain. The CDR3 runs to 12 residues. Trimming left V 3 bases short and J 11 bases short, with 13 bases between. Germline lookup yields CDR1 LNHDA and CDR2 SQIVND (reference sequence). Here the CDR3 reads CASSMVGVTAFF. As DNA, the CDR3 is TGTGCCAGTAGTATGGTCGGGGTGACGGCTTTCTTT. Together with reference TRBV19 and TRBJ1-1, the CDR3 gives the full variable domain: DGGITQSPKYLFRKEGQNVTLSCEQNLNHDAMYWYRQDPGQGLRLIYYSQIVNDFQKGDIAEGYSVSREKKESFPLTVTSAQKNPTAFYLCASSMVGVTAFFGQGTRLTVV.

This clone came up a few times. CDR3 sequence reads: CASSQVGGPLQGRGNYGYTF. The CDR3 nucleotides read TGTGCCAGCAGCCAAGTCGGGGGCCCACTACAGGGGCGAGGAAACTATGGCTACACCTTC. The V call is TRBV4-2, the J call TRBJ1-2; TRBD1 agrees at 7 bases. Trimming removed 1 base from V and 2 bases from J; junction bases left unmatched: 19. The CDR3 is 20 amino acids. Looked up from germline, CDR1 is LGHNA and CDR2 is YNFKEQ.

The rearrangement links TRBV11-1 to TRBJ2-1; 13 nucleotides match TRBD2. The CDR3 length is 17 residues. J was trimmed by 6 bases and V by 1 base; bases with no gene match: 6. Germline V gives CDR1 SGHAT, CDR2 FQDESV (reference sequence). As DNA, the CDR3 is TGTGCCAGCAGCTTAGGATCGGGACTAGCGGGAAGCAATGAGCAGTTCTTC. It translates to CASSLGSGLAGSNEQFF.

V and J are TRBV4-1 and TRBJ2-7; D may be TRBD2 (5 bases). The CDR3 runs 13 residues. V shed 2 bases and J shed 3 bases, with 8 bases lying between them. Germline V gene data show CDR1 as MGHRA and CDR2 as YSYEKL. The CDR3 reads CASSQNGNYEQYF. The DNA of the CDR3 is TGCGCCAGCAGCCAAAACGGGAACTACGAGCAGTACTTC.

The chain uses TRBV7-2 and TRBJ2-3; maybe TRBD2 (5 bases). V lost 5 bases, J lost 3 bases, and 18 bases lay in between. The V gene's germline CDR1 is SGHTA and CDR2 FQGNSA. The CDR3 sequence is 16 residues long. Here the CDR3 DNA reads TGTGCCAGCAGCCCACGATCCGTAGCGCTGACAGATACGCAGTATTTT. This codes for CASSPRSVALTDTQYF. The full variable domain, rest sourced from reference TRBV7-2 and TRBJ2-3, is GAGVSQSPSNKVTEKGKDVELRCDPISGHTALYWYRQSLGQGLEFLIYFQGNSAPDKSGLPSDRFSAERTGGSVSTLTIQRTQQEDSAVYLCASSPRSVALTDTQYFGPGTRLTVL.

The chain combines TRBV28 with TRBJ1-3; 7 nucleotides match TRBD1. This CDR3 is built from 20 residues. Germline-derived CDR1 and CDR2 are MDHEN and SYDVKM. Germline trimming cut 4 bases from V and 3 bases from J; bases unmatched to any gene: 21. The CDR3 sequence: CASSYTGVGWESGGGNTIYF. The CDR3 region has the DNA TGTGCCAGCAGTTATACAGGGGTGGGCTGGGAGTCGGGTGGTGGAAACACCATATATTTT.

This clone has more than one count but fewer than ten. The CDR3 is CASSDTAGGPDTQYF. CDR3 DNA: TGTGCCAGCAGTGACACTGCGGGGGGCCCAGATACGCAGTATTTT. The rearrangement joins TRBV6-1 to TRBJ2-3, with 8 nucleotides matching TRBD2. J gave up 4 bases and V 3 bases, and 6 bases lay outside the gene matches. This CDR3 region has 15 residues. Germline V gene sequence: CDR1 MNHNS, CDR2 SASEGT.

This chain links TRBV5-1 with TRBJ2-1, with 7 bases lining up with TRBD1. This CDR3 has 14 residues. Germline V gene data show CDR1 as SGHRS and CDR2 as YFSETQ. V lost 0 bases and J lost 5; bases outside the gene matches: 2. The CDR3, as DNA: TGCGCCAGCAGCTTGGGACAGGGAGACAATGAGCAGTTCTTC. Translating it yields CASSLGQGDNEQFF. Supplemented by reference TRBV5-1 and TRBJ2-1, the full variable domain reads KAGVTQTPRYLIKTRGQQVTLSCSPISGHRSVSWYQQTPGQGLQFLFEYFSETQRNKGNFPGRFSGRQFSNSRSEMNVSTLELGDSALYLCASSLGQGDNEQFFGPGTRLTVL.

The CDR3 loop reads CASSYSKHKREQFF. The CDR3 region has the DNA TGTGCCAGCAGTTACTCGAAACACAAACGTGAGCAGTTCTTC. The chain couples TRBV6-5 to TRBJ2-1; the D is unclear. The V gene lost 0 bases and the J gene lost 9 bases, with 12 bases spanning the gap. Per the germline V gene, CDR1 is MNHEY and CDR2 is SVGAGI. The CDR3 is 14 residues long.

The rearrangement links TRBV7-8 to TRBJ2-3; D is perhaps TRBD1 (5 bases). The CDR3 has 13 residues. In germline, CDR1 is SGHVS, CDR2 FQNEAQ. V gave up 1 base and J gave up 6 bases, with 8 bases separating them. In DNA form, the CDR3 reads TGTGCCAGCAGCTTAGGGGGCAGGGATACGCAGTATTTT. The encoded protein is CASSLGGRDTQYF.

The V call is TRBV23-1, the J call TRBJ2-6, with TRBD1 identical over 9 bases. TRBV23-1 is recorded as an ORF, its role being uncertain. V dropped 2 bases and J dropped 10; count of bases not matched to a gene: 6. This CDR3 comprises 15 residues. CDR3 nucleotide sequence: TGCGCCAGCAGTCAACGACAGGGGGATATGAACGTCCTGACTTTC. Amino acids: CASSQRQGDMNVLTF.

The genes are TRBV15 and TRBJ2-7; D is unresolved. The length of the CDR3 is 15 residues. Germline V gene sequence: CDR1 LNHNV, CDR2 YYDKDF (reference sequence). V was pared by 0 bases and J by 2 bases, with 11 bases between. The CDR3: CATSRDNAATYEQYF. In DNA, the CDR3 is TGTGCCACCAGCAGAGATAACGCGGCCACCTACGAGCAGTACTTC.

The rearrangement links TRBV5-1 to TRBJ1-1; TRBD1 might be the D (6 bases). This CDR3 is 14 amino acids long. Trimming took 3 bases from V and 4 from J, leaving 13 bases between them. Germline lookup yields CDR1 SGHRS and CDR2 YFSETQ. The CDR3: CASSWEGDGTEAFF. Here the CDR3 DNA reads TGCGCCAGCAGCTGGGAGGGGGATGGCACTGAAGCTTTCTTT. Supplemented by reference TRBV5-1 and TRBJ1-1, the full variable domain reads KAGVTQTPRYLIKTRGQQVTLSCSPISGHRSVSWYQQTPGQGLQFLFEYFSETQRNKGNFPGRFSGRQFSNSRSEMNVSTLELGDSALYLCASSWEGDGTEAFFGQGTRLTVV.

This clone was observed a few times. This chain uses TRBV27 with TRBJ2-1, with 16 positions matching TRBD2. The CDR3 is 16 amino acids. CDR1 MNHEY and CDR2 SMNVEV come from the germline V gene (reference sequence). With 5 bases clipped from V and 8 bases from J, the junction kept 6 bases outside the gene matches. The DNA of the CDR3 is TGTGCCAGCAGTCCGCCGGGACTAGCGGGAGGGGATGAGCAGTTCTTC. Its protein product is CASSPPGLAGGDEQFF.

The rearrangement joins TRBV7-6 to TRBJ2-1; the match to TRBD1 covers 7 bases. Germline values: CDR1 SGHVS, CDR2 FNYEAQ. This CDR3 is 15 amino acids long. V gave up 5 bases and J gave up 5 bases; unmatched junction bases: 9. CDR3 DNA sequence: TGTGCCAGCAGCCAAGACAGGGTGGGACACAATGAGCAGTTCTTC. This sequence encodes CASSQDRVGHNEQFF.

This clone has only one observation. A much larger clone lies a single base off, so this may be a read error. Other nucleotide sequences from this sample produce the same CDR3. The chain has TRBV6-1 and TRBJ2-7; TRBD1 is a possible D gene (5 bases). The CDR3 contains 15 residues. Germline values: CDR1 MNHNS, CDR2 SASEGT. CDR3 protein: CASSEENTGSYEQYF. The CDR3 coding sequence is TGTGCCAGTAGTGAAGAGAACACAGGATCCTACGAGCAGTACTTC.

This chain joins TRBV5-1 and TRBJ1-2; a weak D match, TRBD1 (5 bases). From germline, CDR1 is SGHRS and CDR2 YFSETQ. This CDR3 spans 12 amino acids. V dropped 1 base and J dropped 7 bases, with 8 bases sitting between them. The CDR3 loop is CASSLWGAGYTF. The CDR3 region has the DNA TGCGCCAGCAGCTTGTGGGGCGCTGGCTACACCTTC.

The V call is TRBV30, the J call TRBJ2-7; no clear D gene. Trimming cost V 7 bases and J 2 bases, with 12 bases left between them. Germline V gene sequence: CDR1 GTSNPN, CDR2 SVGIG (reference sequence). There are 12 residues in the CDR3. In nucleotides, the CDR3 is TGTGCCTATCGTTCGACAACCTACGAGCAGTACTTC. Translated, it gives CAYRSTTYEQYF.

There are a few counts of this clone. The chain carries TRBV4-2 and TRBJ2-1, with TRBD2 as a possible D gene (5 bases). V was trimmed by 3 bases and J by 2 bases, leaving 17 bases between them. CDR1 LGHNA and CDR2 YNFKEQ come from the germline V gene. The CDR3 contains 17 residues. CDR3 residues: CASSQSHMGEPYNEQFF. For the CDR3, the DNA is TGTGCCAGCAGCCAGTCGCATATGGGAGAACCCTACAATGAGCAGTTCTTC.